This T cell receptor (beta chain) came from a study of blood T cell repertoires in COVID-19. As for the study in general: Researchers got acute and convalescent COVID-19 samples from the United States, Italy and Spain. PBMCs, B-cell-depleted T cells, or T cells were the source of the cDNA or gDNA that made up the material.

This clone was seen just once. Recruitment covered about two dozen US areas and drew participants whose ages spanned roughly 18 to 90 years. Each recovered donor of Cohort 3 presented with two negative PCRs, clearance, or symptom resolution. The V and J ends lost 4 bases and 3 bases, in that order; junction bases with no gene match: 5. Germline V gene data show CDR1 as MGHRA and CDR2 as YSYEKL. This CDR3 is 15 amino acids long. Only in-frame clones appear in the TCRdb table, and some are missing; sequencing was by immunoSEQ multiplex PCR. The table shows about 300,000 clones, with about nine tenths occurring only once.

The receptor was derived from a man aged 30-40 years who had recovered from COVID-19. This chain links TRBV4-1 with TRBJ2-7; 11 bases map to TRBD2. The specimen was PBMCs or T cells enriched from blood (not recorded which). CDR3 sequence reads: CASSPGTSGFYEQYF. DNA for the CDR3: TGCGCCAGCAGCCCCGGGACTAGCGGCTTCTACGAGCAGTACTTC.